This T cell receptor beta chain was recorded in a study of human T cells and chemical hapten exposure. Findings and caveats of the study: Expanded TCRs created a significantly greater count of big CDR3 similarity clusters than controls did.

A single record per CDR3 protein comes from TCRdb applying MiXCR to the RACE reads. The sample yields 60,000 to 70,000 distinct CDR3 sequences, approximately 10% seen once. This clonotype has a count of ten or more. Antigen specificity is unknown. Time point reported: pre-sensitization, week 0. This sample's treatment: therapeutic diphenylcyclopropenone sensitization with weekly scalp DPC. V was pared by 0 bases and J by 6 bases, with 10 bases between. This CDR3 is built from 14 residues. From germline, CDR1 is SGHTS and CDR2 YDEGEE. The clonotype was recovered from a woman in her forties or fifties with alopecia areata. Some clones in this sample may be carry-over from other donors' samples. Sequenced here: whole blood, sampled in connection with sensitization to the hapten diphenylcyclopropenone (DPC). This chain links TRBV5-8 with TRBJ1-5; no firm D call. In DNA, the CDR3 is TGTGCCAGCAGCTTGGTAACATCCAGTCAGCCCCAGCATTTT. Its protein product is CASSLVTSSQPQHF.